A selection of T cell receptor beta chains follows, all from one sample in a study of blood T cells in healthy people across ages. TCRdb fed the 5' RACE reads into MiXCR, producing one record per CDR3 protein. The sample lists 800,000 to 950,000 distinct CDR3 sequences, roughly 48% occurring once. The material sequenced was blood. These receptors all stem from a young man in good health. CDR3s include the opening cysteine and the closing phenylalanine or tryptophan. Each record gives: D gene, J gene, V gene, clone size, CDR3 DNA, CDR3 protein. A D gene is named only where the DNA matches it firmly. Where a row states a size, it is once, few, many or the class of an expanded clone; other rows omit it.

>NA|TRBJ2-1|TRBV7-9|few
TGTGCCAGCAGCTTACTAAGTGGGGGACGGCTCTACAATGAGCAGTTCTTC
CASSLLSGGRLYNEQFF
>NA|TRBJ2-1|TRBV9|NA
TGTGCCAGCAGCGTAGGAGCCCGCTCCGCGGGCAATGAGCAGTTCTTC
CASSVGARSAGNEQFF
>NA|TRBJ1-2|TRBV4-1|NA
TGCGCCGGCAGCCAAGGGCAAGGGAACTATGGCTACACCTTC
CAGSQGQGNYGYTF
>NA|TRBJ2-1|TRBV29-1|many
TGCAGCGTTGAAGCCGCCCCCAACAATGAGCAGTTCTTC
CSVEAAPNNEQFF
>NA|TRBJ2-5|TRBV12-3/TRBV12-4|few
TGTGCCAGCAGCTTTCCGGACAGAATGGAGACCCAGTACTTC
CASSFPDRMETQYF
>NA|TRBJ1-2|TRBV3-1|NA
TGTGCCAGCAGCCACCAAAAAGGGGCAGGCCCCTATGGCTACACCTTC
CASSHQKGAGPYGYTF
>NA|TRBJ2-5|TRBV10-3|NA
TGTGCCATCAGTGGGGGGGTTCGGGAGACCCAGTACTTC
CAISGGVRETQYF
>TRBD2|TRBJ2-7|TRBV9|NA
TGTGCCAGCAGCGTAGGTGTGTCGGGGGGAACCTACGAGCAGTACTTC
CASSVGVSGGTYEQYF
>NA|TRBJ2-7|TRBV10-3|NA
TGTGCCATCAGTGACTCAGTCACTGTCTACGAGCAGTACTTC
CAISDSVTVYEQYF
>NA|TRBJ1-1|TRBV10-3|NA
TGTGCCATCAGTGATTCGGGAAAATTCGCCCCTGAAGCTTTCTTT
CAISDSGKFAPEAFF
>TRBD1|TRBJ2-7|TRBV6-1|few
TGTGCCAGCGCAAGGACAGGCTCGGACGAGCAGTACTTC
CASARTGSDEQYF
>TRBD1|TRBJ1-2|TRBV12-3/TRBV12-4|few
TGTGCCAGCAGTTTCGGGGTGAATGCGGACAGGGAGTATGGCTACACCTTC
CASSFGVNADREYGYTF
>NA|TRBJ1-5|TRBV28|NA
TGTGCCAGCAGTTTACCCGGGACGGCTAGCAATCAGCCCCAGCATTTT
CASSLPGTASNQPQHF
>NA|TRBJ2-7|TRBV20-1|NA
TGCAGTGCTATTAGACAGGCCGGCCGCTACGAGCAGTACTTC
CSAIRQAGRYEQYF
>TRBD2|TRBJ2-7|TRBV7-2|NA
TGTGCCAGCAGCTTTTCAGCGGGAGCAACCTACGAGCAGTACTTC
CASSFSAGATYEQYF
>NA|TRBJ2-3|TRBV6-4|NA
TGTGCCAGCAGCGACCGGGACACAAATACGCAGTATTTT
CASSDRDTNTQYF
>TRBD1|TRBJ2-2|TRBV24-1|NA
TGTGCCACCAGTGACCCCCGACAGGGTGAAACCGGGGAGCTGTTTTTT
CATSDPRQGETGELFF
>TRBD1|TRBJ1-2|TRBV2|NA
TGTGCCAGCTTTCCTGACAGGGGGCATGGCTACACCTTC
CASFPDRGHGYTF
>TRBD2|TRBJ2-3|TRBV7-9|once
TGTGCCAGCAGCCCCGGGACTAGCGGGGCCGAGATCACAGATACGCAGTATTTT
CASSPGTSGAEITDTQYF
>TRBD2|TRBJ2-3|TRBV4-3|NA
TGCGCCAGCAGCCAAGTCGGGCCTAGCGGGGCCACAGATACGCAGTATTTT
CASSQVGPSGATDTQYF
>NA|TRBJ1-2|TRBV28|NA
TGTGCCAGCAGTTTACCGAGCGGAGGGTATGGCTACACCTTC
CASSLPSGGYGYTF
>TRBD1|TRBJ1-2|TRBV9|many
TGTGCCAGCAGCGATCGGACAGGGAATCGTGGCTACACCTTC
CASSDRTGNRGYTF
>TRBD1|TRBJ1-4|TRBV28|NA
TGTGCCAGCAGTCCTCCCCGACAGGGGGGAAATGAAAAACTGTTTTTT
CASSPPRQGGNEKLFF
>NA|TRBJ2-7|TRBV11-2|NA
TGTGCCAGCAGCTTAGATCGTGTAGGGGCGGACGAGCAGTACTTC
CASSLDRVGADEQYF